A selection of T cell receptor beta chains follows, all from one sample in a study of cytomegalovirus exposure and HLA in healthy donors. Measured with immunoSEQ multiplex PCR; TCRdb has only the in-frame clones, and not every one. The sample lists around 120,000 clones, roughly two thirds occurring once. The sample consisted of PBMCs. These receptors were collected from a man in his thirties or forties in good health and CMV-seropositive. The CDR3 runs from the conserved cysteine through the conserved F or W. Each record gives: J gene, CDR3 length, V gene, CDR3 protein.

TRBJ2-7 14 TRBV7-2 CASSLRLAGASAFF
TRBJ2-2 12 TRBV11-2 CASSFVGMELFF
TRBJ2-1 15 TRBV5-1 CASSKHGGGFNEQFF
TRBJ1-4 14 TRBV5-1 CASSTGQRNEKLFF
TRBJ1-1 12 TRBV30 CAWSQMNTEAFF
TRBJ1-4 14 TRBV5-8 CASSSGTVAEKLFF
TRBJ2-3 16 TRBV6-4 CASSDSTSGNTDTQYF
TRBJ1-1 14 TRBV2 CASRKTGHFSEAFF
TRBJ1-2 13 TRBV2 CASSEGLGGGYTF
TRBJ2-2 15 TRBV15 CATSRQGLATGELFF
TRBJ2-1 15 TRBV5-5 CASSLDTSGMVKQFF
TRBJ1-2 14 TRBV7-6 CASSLYRGNYGYTF
TRBJ2-6 16 TRBV7-9 CASSVSGPLGANVLTF
TRBJ2-7 12 TRBV10-3 CAIRTDTYEQYF
TRBJ2-7 13 TRBV28 CASSSPSGSEQYF
TRBJ1-1 13 TRBV29-1 CSAPSMQDTEAFF
TRBJ2-7 15 TRBV18 CASSPLGGILAEQYF
TRBJ2-1 14 TRBV5-4 CASSPGGIYNEQFF
TRBJ2-3 14 TRBV5-1 CASSFGTGTDTQYF
TRBJ2-2 16 TRBV21-1 CASSRGQEVSSGELFF